The 26 T cell receptor beta chains presented below share a single source sample, sequenced in a study of T-cell reconstitution after alpha-beta-depleted transplantation in children (dated by TCRdb to between 2015 and 2016). Libraries were made using PCR. The sequencing machine was an Illumina HiSeq 2500. Molecular barcoding was employed in the preparation of TCR libraries, with unique molecular identifiers being used to normalize TCRbeta repertoire quantification. The public reads were quality trimmed at Q25 with fastp and then assembled into clones with MiXCR by TCRdb, keeping productive beta chains. CDR3 protein duplicates are merged, each entry listing the most common genes and DNA. The sample table shows some 640,000 distinct CDR3 sequences, and 16% are seen once. The ten largest clones take up 0.85% to 1.3% of the sample. This specimen consisted of PBMCs from the stem cell graft donor, obtained from the stem cell graft. The receptors shown here come from a human donor who donated a stem cell graft to a child with acute myeloid leukemia.

This clonotype was observed a handful of times. J is TRBJ2-1 and V is TRBV20-1; 11 positions match TRBD2. CDR3 size: 14 residues. The junction had 7 bases not matched to a gene; V was cut back by 3 bases and J by 9 bases. Germline CDR1 and CDR2: DFQATT and SNEGSKA (reference sequence). The CDR3 DNA follows: TGCAGTGCTAGCTTAGCGGGGGGGCGGGGTGAGCAGTTCTTC. It specifies CSASLAGGRGEQFF.

This chain uses TRBV7-2 with TRBJ2-3; the match to TRBD2 covers 10 bases. Germline CDR1 reads SGHTA; CDR2 reads FQGNSA. CDR3 size: 16 residues. The V and J ends lost 2 bases and 6 bases, in that order; junction bases with no gene match: 8. The CDR3 DNA is TGTGCCAGCAGCTTAAACCCTAGCGGGGGTCGGGATACGCAGTATTTT. Translation gives CASSLNPSGGRDTQYF.

There are a few counts of this clonotype. The rearrangement joins TRBV5-1 to TRBJ1-1; D is uncertain. V was clipped by 4 bases and J by 0 bases, with 19 bases between them. This CDR3 has 17 residues. Germline CDR1 SGHRS, CDR2 YFSETQ. CDR3 amino acids: CASSRRPTGEVNTEAFF. The CDR3 region has the DNA TGCGCCAGCAGCCGCCGACCGACTGGAGAGGTGAACACTGAAGCTTTCTTT.

This clonotype has only a few counts. The chain is built from TRBV4-2 and TRBJ2-1; possibly TRBD2 for D (7 bases). This CDR3 comprises 15 residues. Germline V CDR1 and CDR2: LGHNA, YNFKEQ. The germline V and J ends were trimmed by 5 bases and 2 bases, with 13 bases remaining between them. Here the CDR3 DNA reads TGTGCCAGCAGCGAGGGGGGGGATCCCTACAATGAGCAGTTCTTC. It encodes CASSEGGDPYNEQFF.

CDR3 bases: TGTGCCAGCAGCTTGAAGGACAGGAGGTACCAAGAGACCCAGTACTTC. Its protein product is CASSLKDRRYQETQYF. The V gene is TRBV5-5, the J gene TRBJ2-5, with 7 positions matching TRBD1. The CDR3 has 16 amino acids. CDR1 is SGHKS, CDR2 YYEKEE, per germline (reference sequence). J gave up 0 bases and V 1 base, and 6 bases lay outside the gene matches.

This clonotype was picked up many times. The genes are TRBV5-6 and TRBJ2-2; D uncertain. The germline gives CDR1 SGHDT, CDR2 YYEEEE. V was cut by 1 base and J by 5 bases, with 12 bases left in between. This CDR3 comprises 15 residues. The CDR3 loop reads CASSLLREGTGELFF. The CDR3 DNA reads as TGTGCCAGCAGCTTGCTTAGGGAAGGGACCGGGGAGCTGTTTTTT.

This clonotype has a count of ten or more. The J gene is TRBJ2-5, the V gene TRBV20-1, with TRBD2 identical over 10 bases. Looked up from germline, CDR1 is DFQATT and CDR2 is SNEGSKA (reference sequence). V trimming: 2 bases; J trimming: 5 bases; junction bases outside the gene matches: 2. The CDR3 is made up of 13 amino acids. The CDR3 DNA reads TGCAGTGCTAGACTAGCGGGGGAGGAGACCCAGTACTTC. Protein product: CSARLAGEETQYF.

As concerns this clonotype: A much larger clone sits a single nucleotide away, making a read error possible. V usage is TRBV7-2 and J usage is TRBJ1-1, with a tentative D call TRBD1 (5 bases). The V and J ends lost 1 base and 5 bases respectively, with 11 bases between them. Germline V CDR1 and CDR2: SGHTA, FQGNSA. This CDR3 region has 14 residues. The CDR3: CASSLGGVRTEAFF. CDR3 sequence (DNA): TGTGCCAGCAGCTTAGGGGGCGTAAGGACTGAAGCTTTCTTT.

This clonotype was seen more than once but under ten times. The chain employs TRBV6-5 and TRBJ1-5; 7 bases map to TRBD1. V was pared by 4 bases and J by 2 bases, with 5 bases of the junction left unmatched. Germline CDR1 reads MNHEY; CDR2 reads SVGAGI. The CDR3 loop spans 15 amino acids. CDR3 bases: TGTGCCAGCAGTTTGGACAGGTTTGGCAATCAGCCCCAGCATTTT. Its translation: CASSLDRFGNQPQHF.

This clonotype was found a few times. The chain has TRBV5-4 and TRBJ2-3; possibly TRBD1 for D (6 bases). This CDR3 is 15 amino acids long. V gave up 4 bases and J gave up 6 bases, with 18 bases separating them. Germline values: CDR1 SGHNT, CDR2 YYREEE (reference sequence). CDR3 sequence: CASSKGRGGGDTQYF. The DNA for the CDR3 is TGTGCCAGCAGCAAGGGAAGAGGGGGTGGGGATACGCAGTATTTT.

This clonotype has a count of ten or more. CDR3 region: CSAGTSNYNEQFF. The CDR3 DNA is TGCAGTGCTGGGACTTCCAATTACAATGAGCAGTTCTTC. The chain is built from TRBV20-1 and TRBJ2-1; D is perhaps TRBD2 (6 bases). In germline, CDR1 is DFQATT, CDR2 SNEGSKA (reference sequence). There are 13 residues in the CDR3. V gave up 5 bases and J gave up 4 bases, with 12 bases separating them.

This clonotype was detected ten times or more. The gene calls are TRBV20-1 and TRBJ1-1; unclear D gene. The germline CDR1 and CDR2 sequences are DFQATT and SNEGSKA (reference sequence). V was clipped by 0 bases and J by 0 bases, with 8 bases between them. The CDR3 spans 14 residues. For the CDR3, the DNA is TGCAGTGCTAGAGATCCGGCCTTGAACACTGAAGCTTTCTTT. Translation: CSARDPALNTEAFF.

J is TRBJ2-6 and V is TRBV20-1; D is uncertain. The CDR3 is 12 amino acids. Germline CDR1 and CDR2: DFQATT and SNEGSKA (reference sequence). Trimming stripped 5 bases from V and 3 bases from J, with 5 bases between. CDR3 region: CSAHSGANVLTF. CDR3 bases: TGCAGTGCTCATAGTGGGGCCAACGTCCTGACTTTC.

The chain is built from TRBV7-2 and TRBJ2-2; D ambiguous. CDR3 length: 13 residues. Germline-derived CDR1 and CDR2 are SGHTA and FQGNSA. Trimming cost V 7 bases and J 3 bases, with 9 bases left between them. CDR3 in DNA: TGTGCCAGCACCGACACTTACACCGGGGAGCTGTTTTTT. It yields the protein CASTDTYTGELFF.

Only a few counts were recorded for this clonotype. This rearrangement joins TRBV4-2 to TRBJ2-2; TRBD1 might be the D (5 bases). The CDR3 is 17 amino acids. The V end lost 8 bases, the J end lost 6 bases, and 25 bases lay between the germline ends. The V gene's germline CDR1 is LGHNA and CDR2 YNFKEQ. The CDR3: CASSQGATPLVSGELFF. In DNA, the CDR3 is TGTGCCAGCTCTCAAGGGGCTACCCCCCTGGTGTCCGGGGAGCTGTTTTTT.

The chain uses TRBV7-2 and TRBJ2-3; 12 bases are shared with TRBD2. Germline V gene lookup returns CDR1 SGHTA and CDR2 FQGNSA. Trimming cost V 0 bases and J 5 bases; bases outside gene matches: 3. This CDR3 is built from 16 residues. The CDR3 region is CASSLALAGGGDTQYF. DNA of the CDR3: TGTGCCAGCAGCTTAGCGCTAGCGGGGGGGGGAGATACGCAGTATTTT.

The rearrangement joins TRBV7-8 to TRBJ2-6, with D perhaps TRBD1 (5 bases). This CDR3 has 18 amino acids. Germline V lookup: CDR1 SGHVS, CDR2 FQNEAQ. Trimming shortened V by 2 bases and J by 2 bases, and 16 bases separated the two germline ends. Written as DNA, the CDR3 is TGTGCCAGCAGCTTACTGGCAGGGATCTTTACTGGGGCCAACGTCCTGACTTTC. Translated: CASSLLAGIFTGANVLTF.

The rearrangement uses TRBV20-1 and TRBJ2-5, with 10 nucleotides matching TRBD2. The CDR3 is made up of 15 amino acids. Germline V CDR1 and CDR2: DFQATT, SNEGSKA (reference sequence). Trimming cost V 6 bases and J 4 bases; bases outside gene matches: 11. The DNA of the CDR3 is TGCAGTGCCCAGACTAGCGGGCTGGGGGGAGAGACCCAGTACTTC. It codes for CSAQTSGLGGETQYF.

The chain is built from TRBV27 and TRBJ2-1; 7 bases are shared with TRBD1. Germline V gene data show CDR1 as MNHEY and CDR2 as SMNVEV (reference sequence). This CDR3 spans 15 amino acids. Unmatched junction bases numbered 9, after V lost 6 bases and J lost 4 bases. For the CDR3, the DNA is TGTGCCAGCAGAGTTGATGGACAGGAATACAATGAGCAGTTCTTC. This encodes CASRVDGQEYNEQFF.

A few counts support this clonotype. The V and J genes are TRBV20-1 and TRBJ1-1; D uncertain. The germline V gene encodes CDR1 DFQATT and CDR2 SNEGSKA (reference sequence). Trimming took 3 bases from V and 2 from J, leaving 7 bases between them. The CDR3 is made up of 12 amino acids. The CDR3 coding sequence is TGCAGTGCTAGGGACGTAAACACTGAAGCTTTCTTT. Amino acid sequence: CSARDVNTEAFF.

This chain joins TRBV7-2 and TRBJ2-5; 8 bases line up with TRBD1. Germline CDR1 reads SGHTA; CDR2 reads FQGNSA. Losses at the gene ends were 2 bases for V and 7 bases for J; bases not matched to a gene: 6. This CDR3 region has 14 residues. In DNA, the CDR3 is TGTGCCAGCAGCTTATCGCAGGGGGCGGTGACCCAGTACTTC. Amino acids: CASSLSQGAVTQYF.

The sample holds many counts of this clonotype. The rearrangement joins TRBV20-1 to TRBJ2-3; D is unresolved. V lost 6 bases and J lost 3, with 13 bases in between. CDR1 is DFQATT, CDR2 SNEGSKA, per germline (reference sequence). The CDR3 is made up of 13 amino acids. For the CDR3, the DNA is TGCAGTGCCCTGACTGGGCCTACAGATACGCAGTATTTT. It codes for CSALTGPTDTQYF.

This clonotype came up many times. The chain uses TRBV6-1 and TRBJ2-1; D remains ambiguous. The CDR3 consists of 14 residues. Germline V CDR1 and CDR2: MNHNS, SASEGT. Trimming removed 4 bases at V and 2 bases at J, with 9 bases between. CDR3 nucleotide sequence: TGTGCCAGCAGTGCCGCTAGTGCCTACAATGAGCAGTTCTTC. It codes for CASSAASAYNEQFF.

J is TRBJ2-3 and V is TRBV9; D unresolved. Germline values: CDR1 SGDLS, CDR2 YYNGEE. V was cut by 3 bases and J by 5 bases, with 10 bases left in between. The CDR3 spans 13 residues. The CDR3 bases are TGTGCCAGCAGCGCCACCCCGAAAGATACGCAGTATTTT. It codes for CASSATPKDTQYF.

In the case of this clonotype: Just one base apart from a much larger clone, this may be a read error. The genes are TRBV29-1 and TRBJ2-7; D might be TRBD1 or TRBD2, each matching 6 bases. The V gene's germline CDR1 is SQVTM and CDR2 ANQGSEA. CDR3 length: 12 amino acids. CDR3 residues: CSVELGGYGQYF. The CDR3 bases are TGCAGCGTTGAATTAGGGGGGTACGGGCAGTACTTC.

A remark on this clonotype: A much more abundant neighbour one base away suggests this may be a read error. This chain joins TRBV29-1 and TRBJ1-1; D uncertain. CDR1 is SQVTM, CDR2 ANQGSEA, per germline. The CDR3 has 11 amino acids. The CDR3 sequence is CSFEGTFRAFF. In nucleotides, the CDR3 is TGCAGCTTTGAAGGCACTTTTCGGGCTTTCTTT.